The 23 T cell receptor beta chains reported below all come from one sample, sequenced in a study of blood T cells in healthy people across ages (dated by TCRdb to 2014 to 2015). Library preparation used 5' RACE. A second roughly 7 to 12 cycle PCR used a sample-barcoded 5' primer and a J-beta primer mix. TCRdb handled the public reads itself, with Q25 trimming in fastp and clone calling in MiXCR, and kept productive beta chains. Each entry merges the rows of one CDR3 protein and shows their most common DNA and genes. Here the sample has 1.5 million to 2 million distinct CDR3 sequences; about two fifths occur a single time. Around 23% of the sample lies in the top ten. The sample was blood. The source of these receptors is a human donor in good health.

The rearrangement uses TRBV6-2 or TRBV6-3 and TRBJ1-5; 10 bases line up with TRBD1. The CDR3 totals 16 residues. Germline V gives CDR1 MNHEY, CDR2 SVGEGT. The ends lost 4 bases at V and 4 bases at J; junction bases unmatched: 7. The CDR3 loop is CASSSFDRGLNQPQHF. For the CDR3, the DNA is TGTGCCAGCAGTTCCTTCGACAGGGGGCTTAATCAGCCCCAGCATTTT.

As for this clonotype: One end of the junction varies from germline; a read error may be responsible. The chain links TRBV11-3 to TRBJ1-1, with 9 positions matching TRBD1. The CDR3 length is 14 residues. Germline V gene sequence: CDR1 SGHNT, CDR2 YENEEA. CDR3 protein: CASSTSRDRVETFF. The CDR3 DNA follows: TGTGCCAGCAGCACCTCCCGGGACAGGGTTGAAACTTTCTTT.

As to this clonotype: The CDR3 does not close with the conserved phenylalanine or tryptophan, likely indicating a read error. This chain links TRBV28 with TRBJ2-5; D tentatively fits TRBD1 or TRBD2 (7 bases each). Germline values: CDR1 MDHEN, CDR2 SYDVKM. The CDR3 is 14 amino acids. Trimming took 11 bases from V and 4 from J, leaving 20 bases between them. CDR3 sequence: CAGRKTGRGETQYV. The CDR3 coding sequence is TGTGCCGGCCGAAAGACAGGGAGGGGAGAGACCCAGTACGTC.

In its sample, this clonotype was seen many times. The chain links TRBV7-3 to TRBJ2-1; 11 bases line up with TRBD2. The CDR3 extends over 15 amino acids. The J segment lost 3 bases and the V segment lost 5 bases, leaving 3 bases of the junction unmatched. Germline-derived CDR1 and CDR2 are SGHTA and FQGTGA. The CDR3 coding sequence is TGTGCCAGCAGCCCACTAGCGGGGGTCTACAATGAGCAGTTCTTC. It encodes CASSPLAGVYNEQFF.

J is TRBJ2-1 and V is TRBV18; 14 nucleotides line up with TRBD2. The germline CDR1 and CDR2 sequences are KGHSH and LQKENI. This CDR3 spans 16 amino acids. The trim removed 3 bases at V and 12 bases at J, leaving 10 bases unmatched. The CDR3 bases are TGTGCCAGCTCACCGAACCCGGGACTAGCGGGGGTGATGCAGTTCTTC. Amino acid sequence: CASSPNPGLAGVMQFF.

In this sample, this clonotype turned up a few times. This rearrangement joins TRBV10-3 to TRBJ2-5; D is undetermined. The CDR3 covers 13 residues. V was clipped by 2 bases and J by 1 base, with 5 bases between them. Germline V gene sequence: CDR1 ENHRY, CDR2 SYGVKD. DNA for the CDR3: TGTGCCATCAGTGAGACCGTCCAAGAGACCCAGTACTTC. Its translation is CAISETVQETQYF.

The chain combines TRBV20-1 with TRBJ1-4, with TRBD1 as a possible D gene (5 bases). This CDR3 contains 12 residues. Germline lookup yields CDR1 DFQATT and CDR2 SNEGSKA (reference sequence). V was pared by 4 bases and J by 10 bases, with 13 bases between. In nucleotides, the CDR3 is TGCAGTGCTACCAACAGGTTCGGAAAACTGTTTTTT. Its translation: CSATNRFGKLFF.

This clonotype was seen a handful of times. This chain links TRBV7-2 with TRBJ1-2; TRBD1 matches at 10 bases. The CDR3 loop spans 14 amino acids. V shed 7 bases, J shed 4 bases, and the junction held 6 bases outside the gene matches. Per germline, CDR1 SGHTA and CDR2 FQGNSA. This CDR3 is CASTGQGEIYGYTF. For the CDR3, the DNA is TGTGCCAGCACCGGACAGGGGGAGATCTATGGCTACACCTTC.

The J gene is TRBJ2-5, the V gene TRBV5-1, with D perhaps matching TRBD2 (5 bases). Trimming cost V 4 bases and J 2 bases, with 12 bases left between them. CDR1 SGHRS and CDR2 YFSETQ come from the germline V gene. The CDR3 spans 14 residues. In DNA form, the CDR3 reads TGCGCCAGCAGCACCGGACTTATTCAAGAGACCCAGTACTTC. This encodes CASSTGLIQETQYF.

The V gene is TRBV20-1, the J gene TRBJ1-2; perhaps TRBD1 as D (5 bases). The CDR3 extends over 14 amino acids. V was pared by 5 bases and J by 3 bases, with 16 bases between. Germline V gives CDR1 DFQATT, CDR2 SNEGSKA (reference sequence). Here the CDR3 reads CSARPRGSYYGYTF. In nucleotides, the CDR3 is TGCAGTGCTCGGCCCCGGGGCTCTTACTATGGCTACACCTTC.

With regard to this clonotype: Sequence at one end of the junction differs from germline and may be a read error. The chain recombines TRBV20-1 with TRBJ1-1, with TRBD1 as a possible D gene (5 bases). The CDR3 extends over 14 amino acids. Germline loops: CDR1 DFQATT, CDR2 SNEGSKA (reference sequence). CDR3 nucleotides: TGCGGTGCTAGAGAGGGAACGGGGGGGACTGAAGCTTTCTTT. It is translated as CGAREGTGGTEAFF.

V gene TRBV27 combines with J gene TRBJ1-5; D perhaps matches TRBD1 (6 bases). V was pared by 8 bases and J by 0 bases, with 8 bases between. Germline CDR1 and CDR2: MNHEY and SMNVEV (reference sequence). This CDR3 spans 13 amino acids. The CDR3 DNA reads TGTGCCAGCGGGACATTTAGCAATCAGCCCCAGCATTTT. It encodes CASGTFSNQPQHF.

The gene calls are TRBV4-3 and TRBJ1-1; 9 bases fit TRBD1. The V gene end was trimmed by 7 bases and the J gene end by 1 base; junction bases not matched to a gene: 10. This CDR3 region has 16 residues. Per the germline V gene, CDR1 is LGHNA and CDR2 is YSLEER. CDR3 sequence (DNA): TGCGCCAGCACCCGCGGGACAGGGATCCGGAACACTGAAGCTTTCTTT. Its translation: CASTRGTGIRNTEAFF.

This clonotype was seen ten or more times. The chain combines TRBV6-4 with TRBJ2-1; tentatively, D is TRBD2 (5 bases). V was clipped by 0 bases and J by 7 bases, with 16 bases between them. The CDR3 extends over 16 amino acids. Germline-derived CDR1 and CDR2 are MRHNA and SNTAGT. The CDR3 coding sequence is TGTGCCAGCAGTGACTCGGTCGGGGTAGTTAGTAATGAGCAGTTCTTC. Amino acid sequence: CASSDSVGVVSNEQFF.

A note on this clonotype: At one end, the junction sequence differs from germline, possibly due to a read error. The genes are TRBV7-9 and TRBJ1-3; possible D gene TRBD1, 6 bases. This CDR3 has 14 residues. Germline CDR1 SEHNR, CDR2 FQNEAQ (reference sequence). The DNA of the CDR3 is TGTGCCAGCAGCTCGGGGGGCTCTGGAAGCACCATATATTTT. Translating gives CASSSGGSGSTIYF.

The chain recombines TRBV13 with TRBJ2-4; TRBD2 matches 8 bases. V dropped 5 bases and J dropped 13; count of bases not matched to a gene: 7. This CDR3 region has 12 residues. The germline V gene encodes CDR1 PRHDT and CDR2 FYEKMQ (reference sequence). CDR3: CASSKGTSEQYF. In DNA, the CDR3 is TGTGCCAGCAGCAAAGGGACTAGTGAGCAGTACTTC.

The sample holds many counts of this clonotype. The chain combines TRBV10-3 with TRBJ1-2; D is unresolved. The length of the CDR3 is 17 residues. The germline V gene encodes CDR1 ENHRY and CDR2 SYGVKD. Trimming pared 3 bases from V and 0 bases from J, leaving 17 bases between. The CDR3 protein is CAISDKRTGNANYGYTF. CDR3 in DNA: TGTGCCATCAGTGATAAACGGACGGGAAATGCTAACTATGGCTACACCTTC.

The CDR3 DNA is TGCAGCGTTGATGGGACTAGCGGGGGGGCTGACTACAATGAGCAGTTCTTC. Its protein is CSVDGTSGGADYNEQFF. This chain connects TRBV29-1 to TRBJ2-1, with 16 positions matching TRBD2. Unmatched junction bases numbered 5, after V lost 3 bases and J lost 3 bases. CDR1 is SQVTM and CDR2 is ANQGSEA in the germline V gene. This CDR3 spans 17 amino acids.

This clonotype turned up a few times. The chain uses TRBV7-9 and TRBJ2-3; D may be TRBD1 (6 bases). The germline CDR1 and CDR2 sequences are SEHNR and FQNEAQ (reference sequence). V gave up 7 bases and J gave up 2 bases, with 10 bases separating them. CDR3 length: 13 amino acids. The CDR3 loop is CASNTGFTDTQYF. The CDR3 DNA reads as TGTGCCAGCAACACAGGGTTCACAGATACGCAGTATTTT. The full variable domain, its missing parts supplied by reference TRBV7-9 and TRBJ2-3, is DTGVSQNPRHKITKRGQNVTFRCDPISEHNRLYWYRQTLGQGPEFLTYFQNEAQLEKSRLLSDRFSAERPKGSFSTLEIQRTEQGDSAMYLCASNTGFTDTQYFGPGTRLTVL.

This clonotype occurred a few times. The chain combines TRBV15 with TRBJ1-2; perhaps TRBD1 as D (5 bases). The length of the CDR3 is 13 residues. Germline V gene sequence: CDR1 LNHNV, CDR2 YYDKDF (reference sequence). Trimming took off 0 bases at V and 8 bases at J, with 10 bases between the two ends. The CDR3, as DNA: TGTGCCACCAGCAGAGAAGGGGATAGAGGCTACACCTTC. Translating gives CATSREGDRGYTF.

This clonotype was counted many times. The rearrangement uses TRBV4-2 and TRBJ2-7; D might be TRBD1 (6 bases). Per the germline V gene, CDR1 is LGHNA and CDR2 is YNFKEQ. The CDR3 is 15 residues long. The V end lost 4 bases, the J end lost 6 bases, and 19 bases lay between the germline ends. CDR3 in DNA: TGTGCCAGCAGCCGGTCTTTCTCCAGAGGGGGCGAGCAGTACTTC. This encodes CASSRSFSRGGEQYF.

V and J are TRBV18 and TRBJ2-1; 9 bases fit TRBD2. V gave up 6 bases and J gave up 1 base; unmatched junction bases: 10. There are 17 residues in the CDR3. Germline V gene lookup returns CDR1 KGHSH and CDR2 LQKENI. The CDR3 DNA sequence: TGTGCCAGCTCTCAACGAGCGGGGGGCCTTTCCTACAATGAGCAGTTCTTC. Translated, it gives CASSQRAGGLSYNEQFF.

CDR3 loop: CASNSARGTEAFF. CDR3 nucleotides: TGTGCCAGCAACTCCGCCAGGGGGACTGAAGCTTTCTTT. The chain uses TRBV7-2 and TRBJ1-1; 7 bases align to TRBD1. The CDR3 spans 13 residues. Germline trimming cut 7 bases from V and 5 bases from J; bases unmatched to any gene: 7. Germline-derived CDR1 and CDR2 are SGHTA and FQGNSA.